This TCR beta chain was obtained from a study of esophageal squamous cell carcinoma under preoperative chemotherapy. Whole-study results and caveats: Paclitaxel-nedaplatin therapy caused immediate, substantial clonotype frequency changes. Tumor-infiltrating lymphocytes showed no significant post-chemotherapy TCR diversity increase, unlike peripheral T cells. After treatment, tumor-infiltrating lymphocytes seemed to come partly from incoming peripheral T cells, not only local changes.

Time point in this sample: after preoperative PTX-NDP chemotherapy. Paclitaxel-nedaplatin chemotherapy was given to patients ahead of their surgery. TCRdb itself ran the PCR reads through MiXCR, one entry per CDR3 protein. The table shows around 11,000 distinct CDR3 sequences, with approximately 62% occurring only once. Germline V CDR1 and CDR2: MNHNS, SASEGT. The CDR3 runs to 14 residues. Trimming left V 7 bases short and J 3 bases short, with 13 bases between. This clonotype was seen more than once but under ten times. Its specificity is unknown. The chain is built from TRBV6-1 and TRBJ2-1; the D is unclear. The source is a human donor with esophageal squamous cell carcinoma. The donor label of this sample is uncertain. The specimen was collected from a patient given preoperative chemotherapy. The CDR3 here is CASIYNSRYNEQFF. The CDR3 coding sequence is TGTGCCAGCATCTACAATAGCCGCTACAATGAGCAGTTCTTC.